These 8 T cell receptor beta chains originate from one sample sequenced in a study of cytomegalovirus exposure and HLA in healthy donors. Use of 60 Vbeta and 13 Jbeta primers characterized the PCR. Method: immunoSEQ multiplex PCR; TCRdb's copy keeps in-frame clones and lacks some. The sample includes about 82,000 clones, over 65% of them seen just once. Sequencing input: PBMCs. These receptors all stem from a man between 50 and 59 years old in good health and CMV-seronegative.

This clone has a handful of counts. The chain joins TRBV5-1 to TRBJ2-6, with 10 bases aligning to TRBD1. The CDR3 sequence is 17 residues long. V was pared by 4 bases and J by 0 bases, with 4 bases of the junction left unmatched. The germline gives CDR1 SGHRS, CDR2 YFSETQ. The CDR3 loop is CASSTRDRGSGANVLTF. In DNA form, the CDR3 reads TGCGCCAGCAGCACCCGGGACAGGGGCTCTGGGGCCAACGTCCTGACTTTC. Full variable domain (outside the CDR3, taken from reference TRBV5-1 and TRBJ2-6): KAGVTQTPRYLIKTRGQQVTLSCSPISGHRSVSWYQQTPGQGLQFLFEYFSETQRNKGNFPGRFSGRQFSNSRSEMNVSTLELGDSALYLCASSTRDRGSGANVLTFGAGSRLTVL.

V usage is TRBV28 and J usage is TRBJ2-2, with 14 bases lining up with TRBD2. This CDR3 has 18 amino acids. Trimming cost V 6 bases and J 5 bases; bases outside gene matches: 11. Germline V CDR1 and CDR2: MDHEN, SYDVKM. This CDR3 reads CASSTGLAGESGTGELFF. In nucleotides, the CDR3 is TGTGCCAGCAGCACGGGACTAGCGGGGGAGTCGGGGACCGGGGAGCTGTTTTTT.

This clone was detected only a few times. The rearrangement joins TRBV6-6 to TRBJ1-1, with D perhaps matching TRBD1 (6 bases). This CDR3 region has 16 residues. The germline CDR1 and CDR2 sequences are MNHNY and SVGAGI (reference sequence). The V gene lost 3 bases and the J gene lost 0 bases, with 14 bases spanning the gap. CDR3 in DNA: TGTGCCAGCAGTTATTATCCGGACAGCATGAACACTGAAGCTTTCTTT. Translated, it gives CASSYYPDSMNTEAFF.

The chain has TRBV7-8 and TRBJ2-7, with D unclear. V was trimmed by 4 bases and J by 3 bases, leaving 7 bases between them. The CDR3 sequence is 12 residues long. Germline assignment: CDR1 SGHVS and CDR2 FQNEAQ. The CDR3 bases are TGTGCCAGCAGCTCTGACAACTACGAGCAGTACTTC. Protein: CASSSDNYEQYF. Supplemented by reference TRBV7-8 and TRBJ2-7, the full variable domain reads GAGVSQSPRYKVAKRGQDVALRCDPISGHVSLFWYQQALGQGPEFLTYFQNEAQLDKSGLPSDRFFAERPEGSVSTLKIQRTQQEDSAVYLCASSSDNYEQYFGPGTRLTVT.

The CDR3 region is CASSLDRGTHNEQFF. The CDR3 DNA sequence: TGTGCCAGCAGCCTAGACAGGGGCACACACAATGAGCAGTTCTTC. The V call is TRBV7-3, the J call TRBJ2-1; 8 bases match TRBD1. CDR3 length: 15 amino acids. Germline V gives CDR1 SGHTA, CDR2 FQGTGA. The junction had 8 bases not matched to a gene; V was cut back by 5 bases and J by 5 bases.

The chain uses TRBV5-1 and TRBJ2-3, with TRBD2 identical over 9 bases. The CDR3 spans 17 residues. From germline, CDR1 is SGHRS and CDR2 YFSETQ. V gave up 4 bases and J gave up 5 bases; unmatched junction bases: 14. This chain's CDR3 is CASSPSIAGGQGDTQYF. The CDR3 nucleotides are TGCGCCAGCAGCCCTTCAATCGCGGGGGGGCAGGGAGATACGCAGTATTTT. The full variable domain, with the rest looked up from reference TRBV5-1 and TRBJ2-3, is KAGVTQTPRYLIKTRGQQVTLSCSPISGHRSVSWYQQTPGQGLQFLFEYFSETQRNKGNFPGRFSGRQFSNSRSEMNVSTLELGDSALYLCASSPSIAGGQGDTQYFGPGTRLTVL.

The V call is TRBV4-3, the J call TRBJ1-2, with D tentatively TRBD1 (6 bases). V dropped 0 bases and J dropped 4 bases, with 18 bases sitting between them. The germline CDR1 and CDR2 sequences are LGHNA and YSLEER. This CDR3 spans 17 amino acids. This CDR3 is CASSQDRTGGGGYGYTF. The CDR3 DNA sequence: TGCGCCAGCAGCCAAGATCGGACGGGGGGAGGGGGCTATGGCTACACCTTC.

J is TRBJ2-1 and V is TRBV7-2, with 11 bases that match TRBD1. J lost 6 bases, V lost 10 bases, and 5 bases had no gene match. Per the germline V gene, CDR1 is SGHTA and CDR2 is FQGNSA. This CDR3 spans 13 amino acids. The CDR3 DNA reads as TGTGCCACCGGGACAGGGGGAATCAATGAGCAGTTCTTC. This sequence encodes CATGTGGINEQFF.